This is a list of T cell receptor beta chains from one sample in a study of CD8 T cells in Susac syndrome. TCRdb ran MiXCR on the immunoSEQ multiplex PCR reads and lists one entry per CDR3 protein. Found here are roughly 110,000 distinct CDR3 sequences, 94% of them singletons; the top ten hold roughly 0.38%. The material sequenced was CD8+ T cells from PBMCs. The receptor set was obtained from a human donor with Susac syndrome. Each CDR3 is given without its conserved first and last residue.

TRBV9	TRBJ2-7	ASSCRRDRVTYEQY
TRBV7-2	TRBJ2-7	ASSLEMVSSYEQY
TRBV27	TRBJ1-2	ASRQGVYGYT
TRBV2	TRBJ2-2	ASRDSGNTGELF
TRBV7-9	TRBJ2-5	ASSARVKGGETQY
TRBV20-1	TRBJ1-2	SARVGRSNYGYT
TRBV9	TRBJ2-3	ASSVRTETRTDTQY
TRBV3-1	TRBJ1-6	ASSPWTDNSPLH
TRBV18	TRBJ1-5	ASSPTYRTQPQH
TRBV9	TRBJ2-7	ASSVRAGDSYEQY
TRBV3-1	TRBJ1-4	ASSQLQGARNEKLF
TRBV12-3/TRBV12-4	TRBJ2-3	ASSFEGFPRTDTQY
TRBV27	TRBJ1-2	ASRPSGPNYGYT
TRBV11-2	TRBJ2-3	ASRATDTQY
TRBV29-1	TRBJ2-3	SVDPRKVAASTDTQY
TRBV13	TRBJ2-3	ASSFRTSTDTQY